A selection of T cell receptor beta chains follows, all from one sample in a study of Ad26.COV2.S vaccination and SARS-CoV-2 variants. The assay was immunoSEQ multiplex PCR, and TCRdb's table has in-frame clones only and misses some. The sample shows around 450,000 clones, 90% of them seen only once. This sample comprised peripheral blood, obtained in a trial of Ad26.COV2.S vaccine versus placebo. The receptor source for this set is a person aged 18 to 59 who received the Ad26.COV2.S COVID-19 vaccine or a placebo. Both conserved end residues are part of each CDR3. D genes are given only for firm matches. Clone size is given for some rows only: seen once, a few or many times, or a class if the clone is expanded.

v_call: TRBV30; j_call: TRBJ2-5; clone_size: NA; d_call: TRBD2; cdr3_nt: TGTGCCTGGGATACCGGGACTAGCGGGCAAGAGACCCAGTACTTC; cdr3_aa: CAWDTGTSGQETQYF
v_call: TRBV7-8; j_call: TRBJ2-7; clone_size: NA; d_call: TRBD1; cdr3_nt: TGTGCCAGCAGCGTGACCGGGACAGGGGTTTTTTCTTACGAGCAGTACTTC; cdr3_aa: CASSVTGTGVFSYEQYF
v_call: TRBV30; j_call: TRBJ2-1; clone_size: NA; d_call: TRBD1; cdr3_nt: TGTGCCTGGAGTCAGGGACAGGGGGCTTTTTCCTACAATGAGCAGTTCTTC; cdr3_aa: CAWSQGQGAFSYNEQFF
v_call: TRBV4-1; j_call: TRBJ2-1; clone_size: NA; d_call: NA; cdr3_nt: TGCGCCAGCAGCCAAGGACCGGGAGAGCATAATGAGCAGTTCTTC; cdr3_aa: CASSQGPGEHNEQFF
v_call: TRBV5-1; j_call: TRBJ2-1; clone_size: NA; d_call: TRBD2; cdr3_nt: TGCGCCAGCAGGGTCACTAGCGGGAGTCACAATGAGCAGTTCTTC; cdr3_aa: CASRVTSGSHNEQFF
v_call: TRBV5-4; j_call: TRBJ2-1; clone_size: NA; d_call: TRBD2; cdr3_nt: TGTGCCAGCACCCCAGCGGGAGGTCGGGGCAATGAGCAGTTCTTC; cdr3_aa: CASTPAGGRGNEQFF
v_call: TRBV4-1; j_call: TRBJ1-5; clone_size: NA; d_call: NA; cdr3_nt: TGCGCCAGCAGCCAAAGCCCTGGGTCGAAGGTAGGCAATCAGCCCCAGCATTTT; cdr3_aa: CASSQSPGSKVGNQPQHF
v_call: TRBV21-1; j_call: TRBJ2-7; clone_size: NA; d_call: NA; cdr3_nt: TGTGCCAGCAGCAAAGTGGAAGGGTCCCACGAGCAGTACTTC; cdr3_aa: CASSKVEGSHEQYF
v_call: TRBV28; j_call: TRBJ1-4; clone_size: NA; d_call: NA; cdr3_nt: TGTGCCAGCAGTTTCGACCCATATAATGAAAAACTGTTTTTT; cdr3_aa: CASSFDPYNEKLFF
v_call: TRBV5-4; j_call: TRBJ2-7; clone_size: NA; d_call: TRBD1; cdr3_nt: TGTGCCAGCAGCTGGGGCCAGGGGGCCCTCTCCTACGAGCAGTACTTC; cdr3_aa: CASSWGQGALSYEQYF
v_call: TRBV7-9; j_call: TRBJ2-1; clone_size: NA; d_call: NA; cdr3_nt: TGTGCCAGCAGCTTAACGCCCAACAATGAGCAGTTCTTC; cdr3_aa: CASSLTPNNEQFF
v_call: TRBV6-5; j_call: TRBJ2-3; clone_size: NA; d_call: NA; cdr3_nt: TGTGCCAGCAGTTACTCCCGAACCCCAGATACGCAGTATTTT; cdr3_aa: CASSYSRTPDTQYF
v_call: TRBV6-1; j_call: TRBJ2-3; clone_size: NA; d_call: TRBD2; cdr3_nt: TGTGCCAGCAGTGACACTAGCGGGAGGGCCTCAGATACGCAGTATTTT; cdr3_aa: CASSDTSGRASDTQYF
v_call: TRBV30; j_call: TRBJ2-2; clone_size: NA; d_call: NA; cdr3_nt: TGTGCCTGGAGTGTATATGGGACACCTAACACCGGGGAGCTGTTTTTT; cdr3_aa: CAWSVYGTPNTGELFF
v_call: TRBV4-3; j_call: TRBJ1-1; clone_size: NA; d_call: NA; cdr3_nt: TGCGCCAGCAGCCAAGACTTGAGCCAGGCTATAGTACTGAAAGCTTTCTTT; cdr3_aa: CASSQDLSQAIVLKAFF
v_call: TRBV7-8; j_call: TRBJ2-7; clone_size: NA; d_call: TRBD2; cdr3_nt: TGTGCCAGCAGCGATCTAGCGGGGGACTACGAGCAGTACTTC; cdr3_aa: CASSDLAGDYEQYF
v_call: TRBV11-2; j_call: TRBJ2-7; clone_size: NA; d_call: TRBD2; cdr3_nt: TGTGCCAGCAGCCTTACGGCCGGGAGGCCGCCCTACGAGCAGTACTTC; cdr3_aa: CASSLTAGRPPYEQYF
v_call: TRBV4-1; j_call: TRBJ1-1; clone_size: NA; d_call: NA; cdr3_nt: TGCGCCAGCAGCCAAGCCGTCGTCACCCCGAACACTGAAGCTTTCTTT; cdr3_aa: CASSQAVVTPNTEAFF
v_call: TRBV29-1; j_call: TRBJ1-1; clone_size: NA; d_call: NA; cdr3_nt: TGCAGCGTTGAAGGAGGAGGTAACACTGAAGCTTTCTTT; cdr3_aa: CSVEGGGNTEAFF
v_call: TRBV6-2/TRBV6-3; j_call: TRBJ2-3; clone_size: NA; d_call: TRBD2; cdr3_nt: TGTGCCAGCAGTTATCTAGCGGGAGGGCACCGAACTAGCACAGATACGCAGTATTTT; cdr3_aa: CASSYLAGGHRTSTDTQYF
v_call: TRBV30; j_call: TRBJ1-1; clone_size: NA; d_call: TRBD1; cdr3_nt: TGTGCCGGGAACAGGGGAGTAAACACTGAAGCTTTCTTT; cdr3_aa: CAGNRGVNTEAFF
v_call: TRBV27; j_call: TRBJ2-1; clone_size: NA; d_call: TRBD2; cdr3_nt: TGTGCCAGCAGTTTATGGACAGCGGGAGGTAATGAGCAGTTCTTC; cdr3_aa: CASSLWTAGGNEQFF
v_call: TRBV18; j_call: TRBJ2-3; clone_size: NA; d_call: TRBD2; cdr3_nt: TGTGCCAGCTCACCACGTACTAGCGGAGCGGGGACAGATACGCAGTATTTT; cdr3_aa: CASSPRTSGAGTDTQYF
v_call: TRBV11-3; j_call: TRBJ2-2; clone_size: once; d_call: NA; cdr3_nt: TGTGCCAGCAGCTTAGGAGGACAAAACACCGGGGAGCTGTTTTTT; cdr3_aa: CASSLGGQNTGELFF
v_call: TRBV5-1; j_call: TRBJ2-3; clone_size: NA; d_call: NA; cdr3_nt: TGCGCCAGCAGTGGGGGGACAATACTAAGCACAGATACGCAGTATTTT; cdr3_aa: CASSGGTILSTDTQYF